This TCR beta chain was captured in a study of PD-1 blockade in mismatch repair-deficient tumors. The TCR-sequenced patients were a few responders to pembrolizumab. Produced via immunoSEQ multiplex PCR; TCRdb's table is partial and in-frame only. The table has about 120,000 clones, almost 90% seen once. The sequencing here drew on peripheral blood, taken just under 74 weeks after starting pembrolizumab. The clonotype comes from an adult with mismatch repair-deficient cancer.

In DNA form, the CDR3 reads TGTGCCAGCAGTTACTCGAAAGGGAACGAGCAGTACTTC. Protein: CASSYSKGNEQYF. The chain employs TRBV6-5 and TRBJ2-7; D call uncertain. The V gene lost 0 bases and the J gene lost 5 bases, with 8 bases spanning the gap. The germline gives CDR1 MNHEY, CDR2 SVGAGI. The CDR3 consists of 13 residues.